This T cell receptor (beta chain) was observed in a study of identical twins. Study conclusions and caveats: Abundant beta clonotypes from cord blood had fewer insertions, unlike memory repertoires, which showed none.

Trimming left V 2 bases short and J 5 bases short, with 16 bases between. The CDR3 spans 15 residues. Germline V gene lookup returns CDR1 SGHVS and CDR2 FNYEAQ. TCRdb reanalysed the 5' RACE reads using MiXCR and keeps one entry per CDR3 protein. The data hold 400,000 to 500,000 distinct CDR3 sequences, with approximately 17% observed a single time. The table lists this clonotype with a few counts. Antigen unknown. The origin of this receptor is a man over 45 in good health. V usage is TRBV7-6 and J usage is TRBJ2-7; the D gene could be TRBD1 or TRBD2 (5 bases each). Sequencing was carried out using naive T cells sorted from blood. This chain's CDR3 is CASSLSPGRTDEQYF. DNA for the CDR3: TGTGCCAGCAGCTTAAGTCCGGGGCGCACAGACGAGCAGTACTTC.